This is a list of T cell receptor beta chains from one sample in a study of identifying expanded T cells in peripheral blood. The repertoire was sequenced with immunoSEQ multiplex PCR; TCRdb's copy has only in-frame clones and lacks some. The top ten clones hold over 2.5% of a sample with approximately 75,000 clones, 85% to 90% of them seen once. The specimen sequenced was blood. These TCRs come from a person aged 18 to 70 in good health. Both conserved end residues are part of each CDR3.

j_gene | v_gene | CDR3aa
TRBJ2-7 | TRBV5-6 | CASSLGITYEQYF
TRBJ2-7 | TRBV7-8 | CASSFEAGVVYEQYF
TRBJ2-1 | TRBV9 | CASSEPLTGVEGNEQFF
TRBJ2-6 | TRBV19 | CASSIRGNSGANVLTF
TRBJ1-2 | TRBV20-1 | CSAPARYGYTF
TRBJ2-1 | TRBV9 | CASSVSTGFFNEQFF
TRBJ2-4 | TRBV6-5 | CASSYYLGHIQYF
TRBJ2-3 | TRBV30 | CAGIYGGGDTQYF
TRBJ1-1 | TRBV7-8 | CASSLDGRQGTEAFF
TRBJ1-1 | TRBV28 | CGTGLNTEAFF
TRBJ1-5 | TRBV7-2 | CASSLAGGTGQPQHF
TRBJ2-1 | TRBV7-6 | CASSPSPEWSSGEQFF
TRBJ2-7 | TRBV12-5 | CASGYRVHEQYF
TRBJ2-1 | TRBV27 | CASPEPVDEQFF
TRBJ1-2 | TRBV20-1 | CSAGLDYGYTF
TRBJ1-4 | TRBV5-3 | CARSSSGGADEKLFF
TRBJ1-5 | TRBV15 | CATSKKRQSTNQPQHF
TRBJ2-3 | TRBV19 | CASKKAQSTDTQYF
TRBJ1-6 | TRBV23-1 | CASIAGGSEPLHF
TRBJ2-5 | TRBV5-6 | CASSLLAGKQETQYF
TRBJ2-1 | TRBV11-3 | CASSLQGSYNEQFF
TRBJ2-5 | TRBV5-4 | CASSLAATGTQYF
TRBJ1-1 | TRBV19 | CASSVGQGTEAFF
TRBJ1-3 | TRBV6-6 | CASSYSVSGNTIYF
TRBJ2-5 | TRBV2 | CASSPRETQYF
TRBJ2-7 | TRBV28 | CASGRWGREQYF
TRBJ2-1 | TRBV7-2 | CASSSVGLAGGQEQFF
TRBJ2-2 | TRBV19 | CASSMSIGGRDTGELFF
TRBJ2-2 | TRBV7-9 | CASSFRGPNTGELFF
TRBJ1-2 | TRBV18 | CASSPGSGRGGYTF
TRBJ1-3 | TRBV7-2 | CASSLTSGVGNTIYF
TRBJ2-7 | TRBV28 | CASSYGGGRSHEQYF
TRBJ1-1 | TRBV29-1 | CSVGGVLTEMNTEAFF
TRBJ2-7 | TRBV7-2 | CASSPPGTSGLEQYF
TRBJ1-1 | TRBV28 | CASSLVGGLSGDAEAFF
TRBJ1-2 | TRBV27 | CASSWGPGQGAEIGGYTF
TRBJ2-7 | TRBV20-1 | CSAMDPLGQYF
TRBJ2-3 | TRBV27 | CASSSPGGRTDTQYF
TRBJ2-2 | TRBV27 | CASSFAGNTGELFF
TRBJ2-5 | TRBV5-1 | CASRLAGGAQETQYF
TRBJ2-2 | TRBV15 | CATSGDSLTGELFF
TRBJ2-7 | TRBV10-2 | CASSEIDSYEQYF
TRBJ1-2 | TRBV18 | CASSPSAISNYGYTF
TRBJ2-3 | TRBV6-1 | CASSDTRGTDTQYF
TRBJ2-7 | TRBV10-3 | CAIRGTASGQYF
TRBJ2-1 | TRBV5-1 | CASSLATVSNEQFF
TRBJ1-5 | TRBV9 | CASSVGSNQPQHF
TRBJ2-3 | TRBV7-3 | CASSLFLGDDTQYF
TRBJ2-1 | TRBV7-2 | CASSFSRGSSYNEQFF